Shown below are 24 T cell receptor beta chains from a single sample sequenced in a study of human T cells and chemical hapten exposure. Attachment of unique molecular identifiers to individual cDNA molecules was performed in the library. A single record per CDR3 protein comes from TCRdb applying MiXCR to the reads. The sample holds about 120,000 distinct CDR3 sequences, less than 10% seen once. Unfractionated whole blood was the source of the extracted total RNA. Sequencing input: whole blood. The receptor source for this set is a human donor in good health. Some clones in this sample may be carry-over from other donors' samples.

This clonotype was seen a handful of times. The chain uses TRBV19 and TRBJ2-7; D is ambiguous. The V end was cut by 1 base, the J end by 3 bases, with 7 bases between. Germline-derived CDR1 and CDR2 are LNHDA and SQIVND (reference sequence). The CDR3 loop spans 13 amino acids. CDR3 in amino acids: CASSIGTYYEQYF. The CDR3 DNA reads TGTGCCAGTAGTATAGGCACTTACTACGAGCAGTACTTC. Variable domain in full (rest from reference TRBV19 and TRBJ2-7): DGGITQSPKYLFRKEGQNVTLSCEQNLNHDAMYWYRQDPGQGLRLIYYSQIVNDFQKGDIAEGYSVSREKKESFPLTVTSAQKNPTAFYLCASSIGTYYEQYFGPGTRLTVT.

This clonotype has more than one count but fewer than ten. The CDR3 nucleotides read TGTGCCAGCACCCTAACCCTAGCGAAAGCCTACAATGAGCAGTTCTTC. It encodes CASTLTLAKAYNEQFF. The rearrangement uses TRBV11-2 and TRBJ2-1; maybe TRBD2 (6 bases). This CDR3 comprises 16 residues. CDR1 and CDR2 (germline): SGHAT, FQNNGV. V was shortened by 7 bases and J by 2 bases, with 18 bases between the two germline ends.

The gene calls are TRBV30 and TRBJ2-7; 8 bases agree with TRBD2. V was clipped by 4 bases and J by 0 bases; unmatched bases: 2. This CDR3 comprises 13 residues. Germline assignment: CDR1 GTSNPN and CDR2 SVGIG (reference sequence). CDR3 sequence (DNA): TGTGCCTGGACGGGGGGGTCCTCCTACGAGCAGTACTTC. Translation: CAWTGGSSYEQYF. Combining the CDR3 with reference TRBV30 and TRBJ2-7 gives the whole variable domain SQTIHQWPATLVQPVGSPLSLECTVEGTSNPNLYWYRQAAGRGLQLLFYSVGIGQISSEVPQNLSASRPQDRQFILSSKKLLLSDSGFYLCAWTGGSSYEQYFGPGTRLTVT.

This clonotype appeared a few times. The chain recombines TRBV12-3 or TRBV12-4 with TRBJ2-3; no clear D. V was shortened by 2 bases and J by 6 bases, with 6 bases between the two germline ends. This CDR3 has 12 amino acids. The DNA for the CDR3 is TGTGCCAGCAGTTTAATCGGGGATACGCAGTATTTT. Translation: CASSLIGDTQYF.

This clonotype appeared a few times. The chain combines TRBV4-2 with TRBJ2-1; TRBD2 aligns across 10 bases. V gave up 4 bases and J gave up 2 bases; unmatched junction bases: 11. In germline, CDR1 is LGHNA, CDR2 YNFKEQ. CDR3 size: 18 residues. CDR3 in amino acids: CASSPARNSGRTYNEQFF. CDR3 coding DNA: TGTGCCAGCAGCCCAGCCCGTAATAGCGGGAGGACCTACAATGAGCAGTTCTTC.

This clonotype was found a few times. The chain has TRBV7-9 and TRBJ2-5; 8 nucleotides agree with TRBD1. The CDR3 loop spans 18 amino acids. The germline V gene has CDR1 SEHNR and CDR2 FQNEAQ (reference sequence). The trim removed 5 bases at V and 5 bases at J, leaving 19 bases unmatched. This chain's CDR3 is CASSPRPHSGGGEETQYF. CDR3 sequence (DNA): TGTGCCAGCAGCCCTAGACCCCACTCAGGGGGCGGGGAGGAGACCCAGTACTTC.

This clonotype has more than one count but fewer than ten. The chain recombines TRBV20-1 with TRBJ1-4, with 7 bases lining up with TRBD1. V gave up 1 base and J gave up 3 bases; unmatched junction bases: 8. CDR3 length: 16 amino acids. Germline-derived CDR1 and CDR2 are DFQATT and SNEGSKA (reference sequence). CDR3 nucleotides: TGCAGTGCTAGAGTGCCAGGCGGGACAGCTAATGAAAAACTGTTTTTT. This gives the protein CSARVPGGTANEKLFF.

This clonotype was found many times. The chain joins TRBV7-8 to TRBJ2-3; D ambiguous. Trimming left V 5 bases short and J 1 base short, with 10 bases between. The CDR3 runs to 14 residues. Germline CDR1 SGHVS, CDR2 FQNEAQ. This CDR3 reads CASSPRLRTDTQYF. In DNA form, the CDR3 reads TGTGCCAGCAGCCCCCGACTGCGCACAGATACGCAGTATTTT.

The chain recombines TRBV20-1 with TRBJ2-7, with a possible D match to TRBD1 (6 bases). This CDR3 region has 16 residues. Germline CDR1 DFQATT, CDR2 SNEGSKA (reference sequence). V was cut by 2 bases and J by 3 bases, with 20 bases left in between. Here the CDR3 DNA reads TGCAGTGCTAGACACACTTCGGGACATCTAAACTACGAGCAGTACTTC. It codes for CSARHTSGHLNYEQYF.

This clonotype was picked up many times. This chain connects TRBV4-1 to TRBJ1-1, with D tentatively TRBD1 (6 bases). This CDR3 is built from 15 residues. Trimming left V 1 base short and J 6 bases short, with 15 bases between. Per the germline V gene, CDR1 is MGHRA and CDR2 is YSYEKL. The CDR3 sequence is CASSQGLGAGAEAFF. CDR3 DNA sequence: TGCGCCAGCAGCCAAGGGCTGGGGGCAGGGGCTGAAGCTTTCTTT.

This clonotype was recorded many times. The CDR3 loop is CASSQGLDRGISNSPLHF. CDR3 DNA sequence: TGTGCCAGCAGCCAAGGATTGGACAGGGGGATATCTAATTCACCCCTCCACTTT. The V call is TRBV3-1, the J call TRBJ1-6, with 10 bases aligning to TRBD1. The CDR3 has 18 amino acids. The V and J ends lost 1 base and 6 bases, in that order; junction bases with no gene match: 9. Per the germline V gene, CDR1 is LGHDT and CDR2 is YNNKEL (reference sequence).

The chain carries TRBV7-8 and TRBJ2-2; D is undetermined. Germline V gene sequence: CDR1 SGHVS, CDR2 FQNEAQ. Trimming took 1 base from V and 2 from J, leaving 8 bases between them. The CDR3 covers 15 residues. The CDR3, as DNA: TGTGCCAGCAGCTTAGTGGGCACAAACACCGGGGAGCTGTTTTTT. It specifies CASSLVGTNTGELFF.

The chain couples TRBV4-3 to TRBJ2-1, with D perhaps TRBD1 or TRBD2 (5 bases each). Germline CDR1 is LGHNA and CDR2 is YSLEER. CDR3 size: 13 residues. The V end was cut by 0 bases, the J end by 9 bases, with 9 bases between. CDR3 residues: CASSQESGTEQFF. DNA for the CDR3: TGCGCCAGCAGCCAAGAGTCAGGGACTGAGCAGTTCTTC.

The chain recombines TRBV10-3 with TRBJ2-7; TRBD1 agrees at 8 bases. V lost 5 bases to trimming and J lost 5 bases; unmatched junction nucleotides: 5. The germline V gene has CDR1 ENHRY and CDR2 SYGVKD. The CDR3 has 13 residues. The CDR3 DNA sequence: TGTGCCATCAGTAAGACAGGGGCGAACGAGCAGTACTTC. Residues: CAISKTGANEQYF.

This clonotype appeared a few times. This chain uses TRBV19 with TRBJ1-5, with D hard to call. The germline V gene encodes CDR1 LNHDA and CDR2 SQIVND (reference sequence). This CDR3 has 15 amino acids. V lost 3 bases and J 2 bases, leaving 11 bases between the germline ends. CDR3 region: CASSMSARGNQPQHF. CDR3 sequence (DNA): TGTGCCAGTAGTATGTCGGCCCGGGGCAATCAGCCCCAGCATTTT.

This clonotype occurred many times. The J gene is TRBJ2-7, the V gene TRBV27; perhaps TRBD2 as D (5 bases). V was clipped by 6 bases and J by 6 bases, with 21 bases between them. Germline lookup yields CDR1 MNHEY and CDR2 SMNVEV (reference sequence). There are 15 residues in the CDR3. CDR3 region: CASSLVSGNGPEQYF. In DNA form, the CDR3 reads TGTGCCAGCAGCCTGGTGTCGGGGAATGGTCCCGAGCAGTACTTC.

J is TRBJ1-4 and V is TRBV2; TRBD1 matches 8 bases. There are 14 residues in the CDR3. Germline CDR1 reads SNHLY; CDR2 reads FYNNEI. The V segment lost 3 bases and the J segment 8 bases; nucleotides outside the gene matches: 5. The CDR3 DNA reads as TGTGCCAGCAGTGACAGGGGGCGTGGGGAAAAACTGTTTTTT. As protein: CASSDRGRGEKLFF.

The table lists this clonotype with a few counts. J is TRBJ1-2 and V is TRBV9; no clear D gene. This CDR3 contains 12 residues. CDR1 and CDR2 from the germline V gene are SGDLS and YYNGEE. V was cut by 0 bases and J by 12 bases, with 12 bases left in between. The DNA for the CDR3 is TGTGCCAGCAGCGTAGCGCGGCCAAACAACACCTTC. Its translation is CASSVARPNNTF.

Remarks on this clonotype: A read error may account for a junction end that differs from germline. The gene calls are TRBV2 and TRBJ2-7; 7 bases match TRBD2. Germline V CDR1 and CDR2: SNHLY, FYNNEI. CDR3 length: 16 amino acids. CDR3 amino acids: CAGSEGMAGVYHEQYF. The CDR3 nucleotides are TGTGCCGGCAGTGAAGGGATGGCGGGAGTGTACCACGAGCAGTACTTC.

This clonotype was found a few times. The rearrangement joins TRBV11-3 to TRBJ2-3, with TRBD1 identical over 8 bases. The ends lost 5 bases at V and 4 bases at J; junction bases unmatched: 14. The germline V gene encodes CDR1 SGHNT and CDR2 YENEEA. The CDR3 length is 17 residues. Written as DNA, the CDR3 is TGTGCCAGCAGCCTATCTTCCGGACAGGGTATTCCAGATACGCAGTATTTT. This encodes CASSLSSGQGIPDTQYF. Together with reference TRBV11-3 and TRBJ2-3, the CDR3 gives the full variable domain: EAGVVQSPRYKIIEKKQPVAFWCNPISGHNTLYWYLQNLGQGPELLIRYENEEAVDDSQLPKDRFSAERLKGVDSTLKIQPAELGDSAVYLCASSLSSGQGIPDTQYFGPGTRLTVL.

The chain employs TRBV19 and TRBJ2-3, with 7 positions matching TRBD2. CDR1 is LNHDA, CDR2 SQIVND, per germline (reference sequence). The V and J ends lost 3 bases and 5 bases, in that order; junction bases with no gene match: 2. The length of the CDR3 is 13 residues. CDR3: CASSIGGRDTQYF. CDR3 nucleotides: TGTGCCAGTAGTATCGGGGGGAGAGATACGCAGTATTTT.

The sample holds a few counts of this clonotype. V and J are TRBV5-1 and TRBJ2-5; no clear D. In germline, CDR1 is SGHRS, CDR2 YFSETQ. CDR3 length equals 13 residues. The germline V and J ends were trimmed by 2 bases and 2 bases, with 7 bases remaining between them. CDR3 bases: TGCGCCAGCAGCTTCAGACCGCAAGAGACCCAGTACTTC. Translated, it gives CASSFRPQETQYF.

This chain uses TRBV20-1 with TRBJ2-7; the D is unclear. Germline V gene lookup returns CDR1 DFQATT and CDR2 SNEGSKA (reference sequence). The CDR3 consists of 14 residues. Trimming cost V 1 base and J 7 bases, with 17 bases left between them. CDR3 amino acids: CSARGRNQGPEQYF. The CDR3, as DNA: TGCAGTGCTAGAGGTCGGAATCAAGGGCCAGAGCAGTACTTC.

The rearrangement joins TRBV27 to TRBJ2-3; weak D call: TRBD2 (5 bases). V lost 6 bases and J 2 bases, leaving 15 bases between the germline ends. Germline CDR1 is MNHEY and CDR2 is SMNVEV (reference sequence). This CDR3 is 15 amino acids long. CDR3 bases: TGTGCCAGCAGCCCCCTCGGGGAGAACACAGATACGCAGTATTTT. The encoded protein is CASSPLGENTDTQYF.